This TCR beta chain was documented in a study of blood T cell repertoires in COVID-19. The wider study: Samples of COVID-19 (acute and convalescent) were obtained from the United States, Italy and Spain. In each case, the material was cDNA or gDNA derived from T cells, B-cell-depleted T cells, or PBMCs.

V was clipped by 1 base and J by 0 bases, with 10 bases between them. The V gene's germline CDR1 is SGHKS and CDR2 YYEKEE (reference sequence). The CDR3 is made up of 15 amino acids. Profiled with immunoSEQ multiplex PCR; TCRdb holds only in-frame clones, not every one. The sample has tens of thousands of clones, 70% to 85% seen once; the top ten hold approximately 25%. The clonotype was recovered from a man aged 60 to 75 with active or convalescent COVID-19. The V and J genes are TRBV5-5 and TRBJ1-2, with unresolved D. The sample was peripheral blood. This CDR3 reads CASSLSMGANYGYTF. The CDR3 DNA is TGTGCCAGCAGCTTGTCCATGGGAGCTAACTATGGCTACACCTTC.